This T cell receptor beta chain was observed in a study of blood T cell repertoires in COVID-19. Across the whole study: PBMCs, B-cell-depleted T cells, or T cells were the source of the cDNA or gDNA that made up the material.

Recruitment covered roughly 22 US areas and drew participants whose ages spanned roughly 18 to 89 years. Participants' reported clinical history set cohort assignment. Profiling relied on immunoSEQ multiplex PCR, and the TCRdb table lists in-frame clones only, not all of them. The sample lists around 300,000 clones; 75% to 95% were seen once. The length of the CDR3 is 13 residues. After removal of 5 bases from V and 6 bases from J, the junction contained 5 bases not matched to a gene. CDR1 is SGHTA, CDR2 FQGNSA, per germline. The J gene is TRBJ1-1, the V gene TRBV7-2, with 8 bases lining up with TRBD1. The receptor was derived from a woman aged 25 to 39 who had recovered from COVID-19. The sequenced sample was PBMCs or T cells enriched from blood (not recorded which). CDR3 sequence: CASSIQGGSEAFF. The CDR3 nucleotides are TGTGCCAGCAGCATACAGGGGGGGTCTGAAGCTTTCTTT.